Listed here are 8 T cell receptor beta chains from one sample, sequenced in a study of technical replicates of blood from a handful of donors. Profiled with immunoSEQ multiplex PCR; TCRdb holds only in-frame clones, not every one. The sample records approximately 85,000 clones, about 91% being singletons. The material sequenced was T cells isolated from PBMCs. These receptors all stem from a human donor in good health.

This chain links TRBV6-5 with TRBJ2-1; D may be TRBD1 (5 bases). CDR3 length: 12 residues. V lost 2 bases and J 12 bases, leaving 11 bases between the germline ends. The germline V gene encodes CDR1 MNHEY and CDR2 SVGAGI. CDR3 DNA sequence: TGTGCCAGCAGTTACGACAGCGAAAGGCAGTTCTTC. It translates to CASSYDSERQFF.

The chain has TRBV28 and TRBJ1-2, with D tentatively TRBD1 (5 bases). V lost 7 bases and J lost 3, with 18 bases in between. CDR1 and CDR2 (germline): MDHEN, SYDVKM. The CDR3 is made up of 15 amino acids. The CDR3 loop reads CASKLSGVGDYGYTF. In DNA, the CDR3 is TGTGCCAGCAAATTGTCGGGGGTGGGCGACTATGGCTACACCTTC.

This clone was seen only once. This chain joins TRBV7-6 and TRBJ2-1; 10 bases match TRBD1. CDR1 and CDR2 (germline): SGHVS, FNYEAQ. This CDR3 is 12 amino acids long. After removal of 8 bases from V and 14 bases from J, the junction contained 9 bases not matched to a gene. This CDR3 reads CASGQPGQGKFF. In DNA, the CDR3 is TGTGCCAGCGGACAGCCGGGACAGGGGAAGTTCTTC.

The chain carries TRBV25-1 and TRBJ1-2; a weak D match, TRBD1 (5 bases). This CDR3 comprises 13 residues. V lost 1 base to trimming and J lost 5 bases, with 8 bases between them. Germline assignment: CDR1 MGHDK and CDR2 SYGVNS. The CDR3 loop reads CASSELGGYGYTF. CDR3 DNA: TGTGCCAGCAGTGAATTGGGGGGATATGGCTACACCTTC.

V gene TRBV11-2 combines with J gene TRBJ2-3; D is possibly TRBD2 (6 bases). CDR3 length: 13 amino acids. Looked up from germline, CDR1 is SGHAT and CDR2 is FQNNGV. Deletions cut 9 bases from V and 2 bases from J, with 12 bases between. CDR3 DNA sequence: TGTGCCAGTATGGGGGGATACACAGATACGCAGTATTTT. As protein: CASMGGYTDTQYF.

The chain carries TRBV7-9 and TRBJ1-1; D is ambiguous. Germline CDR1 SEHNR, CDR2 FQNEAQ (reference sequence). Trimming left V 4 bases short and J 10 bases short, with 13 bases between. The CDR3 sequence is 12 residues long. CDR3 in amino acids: CASSSGDSTAFF. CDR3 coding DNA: TGTGCCAGCAGCTCCGGAGACTCGACAGCTTTCTTT. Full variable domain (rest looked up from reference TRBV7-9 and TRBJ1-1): DTGVSQNPRHKITKRGQNVTFRCDPISEHNRLYWYRQTLGQGPEFLTYFQNEAQLEKSRLLSDRFSAERPKGSFSTLEIQRTEQGDSAMYLCASSSGDSTAFFGQGTRLTVV.

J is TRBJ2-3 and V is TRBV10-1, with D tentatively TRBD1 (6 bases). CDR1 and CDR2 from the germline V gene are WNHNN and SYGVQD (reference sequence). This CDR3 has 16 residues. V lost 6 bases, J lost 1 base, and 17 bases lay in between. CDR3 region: CASSGQPSTGTDTQYF. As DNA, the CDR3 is TGCGCCAGCAGCGGACAGCCTAGCACTGGCACAGATACGCAGTATTTT.

The CDR3 here is CASKMALEQFF. The CDR3 bases are TGTGCCAGCAAAATGGCCTTAGAGCAGTTCTTC. The V and J genes are TRBV2 and TRBJ2-1; D unclear. This CDR3 is built from 11 residues. Germline CDR1 SNHLY, CDR2 FYNNEI. V shed 7 bases and J shed 10 bases, with 11 bases lying between them.